This T cell receptor (beta chain) was found in a study of shared clonotypes between healthy human individuals. This CDR3 is 15 amino acids long. V lost 5 bases to trimming and J lost 4 bases; unmatched junction nucleotides: 8. Germline V gives CDR1 SGHAT, CDR2 FQNNGV. Clones were sequenced by immunoSEQ multiplex PCR, and TCRdb holds only the in-frame ones, with some missing. The sample records 2 million to 2.5 million clones, about 90% being singletons. This chain joins TRBV11-2 and TRBJ1-1; 9 nucleotides match TRBD1. Material for sequencing was naive CD4+ T cells from PBMCs. Described subset: CD45RA+ positively selected. The TCR was taken from a man between 18 and 35 years old in good health. Some clones in this sample may be carry-over from other donors' samples. The CDR3 coding sequence is TGTGCCAGCAGCCGAGCGGGACAGGGTGTCACTGAAGCTTTCTTT. It yields the protein CASSRAGQGVTEAFF.